The clone carrying this T cell receptor (beta chain) showed up just a few times. Its antigen is not identified. A junction end diverges from the germline sequence, so it may reflect a read error. These data belong to a study of breast tumors, draining lymph nodes, adjacent tissues. Study findings and constraints: Tumor and nontumor repertoires were significantly more similar in luminal-like than in basal-like breast cancer. Tumor T cell lymph node origin was a supported hypothesis, not proven. Tumor repertoires ranked between lymph nodes and nontumor tissue in diversity, with V and J gene preferences.

One entry per CDR3 protein results from TCRdb running MiXCR on the multiplex PCR reads. Of more than 15,000 distinct CDR3 sequences listed, 60% to 70% were seen once; the top ten hold 15% to 20%. The source is a female donor with breast cancer. Some clones in this sample may be carry-over from other donors' samples. The sequenced material came from tumor-adjacent breast tissue.

The CDR3 DNA reads as TGCGCCAGCACCCAAGTAGGATCTGGAAACACCATATATTTT. Translation gives CASTQVGSGNTIYF. This chain connects TRBV4-1 to TRBJ1-3; D gene uncertain. Germline assignment: CDR1 MGHRA and CDR2 YSYEKL. This CDR3 spans 14 amino acids.